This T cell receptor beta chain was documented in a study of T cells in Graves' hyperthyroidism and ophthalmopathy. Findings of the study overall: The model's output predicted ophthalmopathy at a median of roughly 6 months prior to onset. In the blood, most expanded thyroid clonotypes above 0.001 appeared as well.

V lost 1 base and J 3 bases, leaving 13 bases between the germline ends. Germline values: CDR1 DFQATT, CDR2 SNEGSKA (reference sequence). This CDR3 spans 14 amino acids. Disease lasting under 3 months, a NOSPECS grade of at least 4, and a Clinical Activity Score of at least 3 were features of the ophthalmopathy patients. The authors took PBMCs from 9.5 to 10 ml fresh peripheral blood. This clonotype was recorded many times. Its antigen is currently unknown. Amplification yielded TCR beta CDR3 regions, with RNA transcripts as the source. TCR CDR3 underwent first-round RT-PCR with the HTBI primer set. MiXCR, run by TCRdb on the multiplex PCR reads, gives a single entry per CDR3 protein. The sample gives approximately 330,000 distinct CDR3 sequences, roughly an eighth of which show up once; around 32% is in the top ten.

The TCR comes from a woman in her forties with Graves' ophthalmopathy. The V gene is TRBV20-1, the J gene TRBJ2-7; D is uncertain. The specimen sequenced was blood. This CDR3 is CSARGTRHDYEQYF. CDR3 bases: TGCAGTGCTAGAGGTACCCGCCACGACTACGAGCAGTACTTC.